The T cell receptor (beta chain) under discussion was sequenced for a study of T cell repertoires in cytomegalovirus infection. MiXCR was run by TCRdb on the reads, yielding one entry per CDR3 protein. The sample contains about a million distinct CDR3 sequences, roughly 30% of which appear only once. This clonotype was seen only a few times. The target antigen is unknown. The CDR3 is 16 amino acids. Trimming pared 1 base from V and 11 bases from J, leaving 18 bases between. CDR1 and CDR2 (germline): SGHTA, FQGNSA. The V gene is TRBV7-2, the J gene TRBJ1-6, with D unresolved. The source was cultured CD8+ T cells from PBMCs, collected from culture after CMV antigen stimulation. This receptor was taken from a human donor in good health (CMV status not recorded). Some clones in this sample may be carry-over from other donors' samples. CDR3 nucleotide sequence: TGTGCCAGCAGCTTAGTCTGGGAGTTTGGGTTGCCACCCCTCCACTTT. Protein sequence: CASSLVWEFGLPPLHF.